A selection of T cell receptor beta chains follows, all from one sample in a study of T cell responses to AZD1222 COVID-19 vaccine. Method: immunoSEQ multiplex PCR; TCRdb's copy keeps in-frame clones and lacks some. The sample consists of about 86,000 clones, roughly 80% of them appearing once. This specimen consisted of peripheral blood, obtained on day 0 of AZD1222 vaccination. These receptors were obtained from an adult in good health. CDR3s include the opening cysteine and the closing phenylalanine or tryptophan. The order of the fields is D gene, clone size, CDR3 length, J gene, V gene, CDR3 DNA, CDR3 protein. A D gene is named only where the DNA matches it firmly. For some rows the clone size is stated as once, few or many, or as a class when expanded; others skip it.

TRBD1 | - | 14 | TRBJ1-1 | TRBV30 | TGTGCCTGGAGCCCCTGGGACAGCCGTTTTGAAGCTTTCTTT | CAWSPWDSRFEAFF
- | few | 18 | TRBJ2-2 | TRBV5-1 | TGCGCCAGCAGCTTTGGGGGACACCAAATTAAGTCCACCGGGGAGCTGTTTTTT | CASSFGGHQIKSTGELFF
- | - | 16 | TRBJ2-3 | TRBV7-9 | TGTGCCAGCAGCTTAGGGGCAGCCCCAACCACAGATACGCAGTATTTT | CASSLGAAPTTDTQYF
TRBD2 | - | 17 | TRBJ2-7 | TRBV5-8 | TGTGCCAGCAGCTTGTCCTTAGTACCTAGCGGCTCCTACGAGCAGTACTTC | CASSLSLVPSGSYEQYF
- | - | 15 | TRBJ1-2 | TRBV18 | TGTGCCAGCTCACCACCCCCGACAGGAGGCTATGGCTACACCTTC | CASSPPPTGGYGYTF
- | - | 13 | TRBJ2-3 | TRBV6-1 | TGTGCCAGCAGTGAAGTATCGCAGAATACGCAGTATTTT | CASSEVSQNTQYF
TRBD1 | - | 15 | TRBJ2-1 | TRBV11-3 | TGTGCCAGCAGCTTTTCAGGGGGAGTTGGGAATGAGCAGTTCTTC | CASSFSGGVGNEQFF
- | - | 15 | TRBJ1-3 | TRBV6-5 | TGTGCCAGCAGACGATCCCGGCGGGGTGGAAACACCATATATTTT | CASRRSRRGGNTIYF
- | - | 14 | TRBJ2-3 | TRBV19 | TGTGCCAGTAGTATCGGTCTAGTTTCGGATACGCAGTATTTT | CASSIGLVSDTQYF
- | - | 11 | TRBJ2-1 | TRBV20-1 | TGCAGTGCTAGAGGGAAGCATGAGCAGTTCTTC | CSARGKHEQFF
- | - | 14 | TRBJ2-2 | TRBV6-4 | TGTGCCAGCAGTGACTCGCGGGACACCGGGGAGCTGTTTTTT | CASSDSRDTGELFF
- | - | 17 | TRBJ2-2 | TRBV9 | TGTGCCAGCAGCGTAGGCCGCGAGGGGCCGCGGGTCGGGGAGCTGTTTTTT | CASSVGREGPRVGELFF
- | few | 15 | TRBJ2-2 | TRBV5-4 | TGTGCCAGCAGCTTGGGCAGGGAGAGGACCGGGGAGCTGTTTTTT | CASSLGRERTGELFF
- | - | 11 | TRBJ2-7 | TRBV28 | TGTGCCAGCAGTCTAATGTACGAGCAGTACTTC | CASSLMYEQYF
- | few | 12 | TRBJ1-1 | TRBV5-1 | TGCGCCAGCAGCTTGGAGCGGGGGGCGGCTTTCTTT | CASSLERGAAFF
- | - | 14 | TRBJ2-2 | TRBV19 | TGTGCCAGTAGTCTCAGGGGCCCCACCGGGGAGCTGTTTTTT | CASSLRGPTGELFF
TRBD2 | - | 15 | TRBJ2-1 | TRBV30 | TGTGCCTGGAACCTCCCTAGCGGGAGAAGGAATGAGCAGTTCTTC | CAWNLPSGRRNEQFF
- | - | 14 | TRBJ2-4 | TRBV7-2 | TGTGCCAGCAGCTTAGGTGCAGGTCTAAACATTCAGTACTTC | CASSLGAGLNIQYF
- | - | 15 | TRBJ2-5 | TRBV5-1 | TGCGCCAGCAGCTGGGGCGGACAGTTGGAGGAGACCCAGTACTTC | CASSWGGQLEETQYF
- | - | 13 | TRBJ2-5 | TRBV12-3/TRBV12-4 | TGTGCCAGCGCACGCGCTAGAACCGAGACCCAGTACTTC | CASARARTETQYF
TRBD1 | - | 14 | TRBJ1-4 | TRBV28 | TGTGCCAGCAGCCCTGGACAGGGCTTGGGAAAACTGTTTTTT | CASSPGQGLGKLFF
- | few | 16 | TRBJ2-6 | TRBV2 | TGTGCCAGCAGTGATCCGTTCGGGGCTGGGGCCAACGTCCTGACTTTC | CASSDPFGAGANVLTF
- | - | 13 | TRBJ2-3 | TRBV7-2 | TGTGCCAGCAGAAGCGGGCTTGCAGATACGCAGTATTTT | CASRSGLADTQYF
TRBD2 | once | 14 | TRBJ2-5 | TRBV19 | TGTGCCAGTAGTACGAAGCGGGGAAAGGAGACCCAGTACTTC | CASSTKRGKETQYF